This T cell receptor (beta chain) was sequenced for a study of cytomegalovirus exposure and HLA in healthy donors. Study context: The 120 validation repertoires used the same platform as the roughly 700 first-cohort repertoires (as reported by a later analysis). General observations from the study: A classifier reportedly called cytomegalovirus status with high sensitivity and specificity. Generally TCR sequences proved uncommon, though certain public TCRs appeared in numerous donors.

The donors were part of the validation cohort, which consisted of about 130 subjects and was separate from the first cohort of hundreds of subjects. Clones were sequenced by immunoSEQ multiplex PCR, and TCRdb holds only the in-frame ones, with some missing. Of approximately 150,000 clones in the sample, 90% to 95% are singletons; the top ten hold about 0.7%. CDR1 and CDR2 (germline): SNHLY, FYNNEI. The CDR3 totals 15 residues. Germline trimming cut 2 bases from V and 3 bases from J; bases unmatched to any gene: 5. On this clone itself: Antigen specificity is unknown.

The gene calls are TRBV2 and TRBJ2-7; 9 bases map to TRBD2. The material sequenced was PBMCs. This TCR was sampled from a man aged 18 to 30 in good health and CMV-seronegative. CDR3 residues: CASSEYNSGGYEQYF. For the CDR3, the DNA is TGTGCCAGCAGTGAATATAATAGCGGGGGCTACGAGCAGTACTTC.